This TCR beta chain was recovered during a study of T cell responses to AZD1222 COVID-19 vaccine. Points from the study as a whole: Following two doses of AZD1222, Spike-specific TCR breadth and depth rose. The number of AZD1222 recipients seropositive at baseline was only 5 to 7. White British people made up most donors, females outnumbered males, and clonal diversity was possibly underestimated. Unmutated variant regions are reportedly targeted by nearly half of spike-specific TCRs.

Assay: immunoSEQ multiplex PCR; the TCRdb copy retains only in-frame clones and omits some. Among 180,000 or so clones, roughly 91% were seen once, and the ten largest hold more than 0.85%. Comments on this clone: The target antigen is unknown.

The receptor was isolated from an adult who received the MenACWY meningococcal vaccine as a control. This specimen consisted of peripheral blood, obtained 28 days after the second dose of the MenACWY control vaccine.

The chain's CDR3 is CASSAGQGRQPQHF. The CDR3 DNA reads TGTGCCAGCAGCGCGGGACAGGGGCGGCAGCCCCAGCATTTT. The chain recombines TRBV7-6 with TRBJ1-5; 10 nucleotides match TRBD1. This CDR3 is 14 amino acids long. With V trimmed by 5 bases and J by 7 bases, 5 bases remained unmatched. CDR1 is SGHVS, CDR2 FNYEAQ, per germline.